This passage covers 4 T cell receptor beta chains from one sample sequenced in a study of blood T cells in healthy people across ages. Using a J-beta primer mix together with a sample-barcoded 5' primer, a second PCR was run for about 7 to 12 cycles. TCRdb analysed the 5' RACE reads with MiXCR anew, one entry per CDR3 protein. The sample holds about 830,000 distinct CDR3 sequences; 58% are singletons and the top ten take over 20%. Sequencing was done on a sample of blood. The receptor set was obtained from a man aged 25-45 years in good health.

This clonotype was seen only a few times. V is TRBV25-1 and J is TRBJ1-2; D gene ambiguous. This CDR3 spans 12 amino acids. V was trimmed by 1 base and J by 4 bases, leaving 4 bases between them. The germline V gene has CDR1 MGHDK and CDR2 SYGVNS. In DNA, the CDR3 is TGTGCCAGCAGTGAATTAAGCTATGGCTACACCTTC. It yields the protein CASSELSYGYTF.

The rearrangement links TRBV7-3 to TRBJ2-1; 10 bases are shared with TRBD2. The CDR3 loop spans 16 amino acids. From germline, CDR1 is SGHTA and CDR2 FQGTGA. V lost 5 bases, J lost 8 bases, and 12 bases stayed unmatched. CDR3 nucleotides: TGTGCCAGCAGCCCCGCTGGCACTAGCGGGAACCATGAGCAGTTCTTC. The encoded protein is CASSPAGTSGNHEQFF.

This sequence joins TRBV3-1 and TRBJ2-5; 9 nucleotides agree with TRBD1. The end of the DNA is better explained by TRBJ2-7, so the J call may be wrong. Germline loops: CDR1 LGHDT, CDR2 YNNKEL (reference sequence). The CDR3 covers 15 residues. CDR3 residues: CASSQPGQGIYEQYF. The CDR3 DNA reads TGTGCCAGCAGCCAACCGGGACAGGGAATCTACGAGCAGTACTTC.

Only one count was recorded for this clonotype. The chain is built from TRBV6-2 or TRBV6-3 and TRBJ2-7, with unresolved D. CDR3 length: 13 amino acids. CDR1 MNHEY and CDR2 SVGEGT come from the germline V gene. With 8 bases removed from V and 7 bases from J, the gap between germline ends came to 18 bases. CDR3 coding DNA: TGTGCCAGCTTGGATAGCAAAGGCAATGAGCAGTACTTC. Translating it yields CASLDSKGNEQYF.